The clone carrying this TCR beta chain was seen at least ten times. MiXCR, applied by TCRdb to the multiplex PCR reads, yields one record per CDR3 protein. This table holds 200,000 to 300,000 distinct CDR3 sequences, over 30% found once. The lymph nodes were axillary draining lymph nodes from breast cancer patients. The CDR3 is 16 amino acids. The J segment lost 7 bases and the V segment lost 5 bases, leaving 11 bases of the junction unmatched. Germline-derived CDR1 and CDR2 are SGHVS and FNYEAQ. This entry comes from a study of breast tumors, draining lymph nodes, adjacent tissues. The chain employs TRBV7-6 and TRBJ2-2; 9 positions agree with TRBD2. This TCR derives from a female donor with breast cancer. Some clones in this sample may be carry-over from other donors' samples. The specimen sequenced was axillary lymph node tissue. CDR3 sequence (DNA): TGTGCCAGCAGCAGCCTTAGCGGGAGCTTGAGCGGGGAGCTGTTTTTT. This sequence encodes CASSSLSGSLSGELFF.